The 14 T cell receptor beta chains listed next were all sequenced from one sample in a study of shared clonotypes between healthy human individuals. Positive CCR7 selection of CD45RO-negative cells yielded the naive CD8 cells, and terminally differentiated effector memory CD45RA+ cells were excluded. Profiling relied on immunoSEQ multiplex PCR, and the TCRdb table lists in-frame clones only, not all of them. The profile shows around 2.1 million clones, 85% to 95% of them singletons. What was sequenced was naive CD8+ T cells from PBMCs. The receptors here all came from a man aged 18 to 30 in good health. Some clones in this sample may be carry-over from other donors' samples.

This clone was counted once. The V call is TRBV4-2, the J call TRBJ1-2; D possibly corresponds to TRBD1 (5 bases). In germline, CDR1 is LGHNA, CDR2 YNFKEQ. V dropped 2 bases and J dropped 4 bases, with 23 bases sitting between them. CDR3 length: 18 amino acids. Here the CDR3 reads CASSQQEGQGQLGYGYTF. CDR3 DNA: TGTGCCAGCAGCCAACAAGAAGGGCAGGGTCAATTAGGCTATGGCTACACCTTC.

The V and J genes are TRBV27 and TRBJ2-1, with 10 bases that match TRBD2. The germline gives CDR1 MNHEY, CDR2 SMNVEV (reference sequence). J was trimmed by 6 bases and V by 3 bases; bases with no gene match: 5. The CDR3 runs to 15 residues. The CDR3 region has the DNA TGTGCCAGCAGTTTTAGCGGGAGGAATTTCAATGAGCAGTTCTTC. This codes for CASSFSGRNFNEQFF.

The chain combines TRBV29-1 with TRBJ1-2; weak D call: TRBD1 (5 bases). The V end lost 6 bases, the J end lost 8 bases, and 16 bases lay between the germline ends. The length of the CDR3 is 12 residues. CDR1 is SQVTM and CDR2 is ANQGSEA in the germline V gene. CDR3 sequence: CSVRDYWDGYTF. CDR3 DNA: TGCAGCGTGAGGGATTACTGGGACGGCTACACCTTC.

This clone came up once. V gene TRBV15 combines with J gene TRBJ2-5; no reliable D call. Trimming left V 2 bases short and J 5 bases short, with 18 bases between. The V gene's germline CDR1 is LNHNV and CDR2 YYDKDF (reference sequence). The CDR3 consists of 16 residues. The CDR3 DNA reads as TGTGCCACCAGCAGAAGTCGGGCGGATATTGCTGAGACCCAGTACTTC. Translated: CATSRSRADIAETQYF.

The rearrangement links TRBV29-1 to TRBJ2-7, with TRBD1 identical over 11 bases. This CDR3 is built from 13 residues. Germline lookup yields CDR1 SQVTM and CDR2 ANQGSEA. V shed 4 bases, J shed 6 bases, and the junction held 5 bases outside the gene matches. The CDR3 region is CSVVGQGVFEQYF. The CDR3 nucleotides read TGCAGCGTTGTGGGACAGGGGGTCTTCGAGCAGTACTTC.

The chain carries TRBV5-4 and TRBJ2-2; D unclear. The CDR3 has 12 residues. V was clipped by 0 bases and J by 7 bases, with 4 bases between them. Germline V gene lookup returns CDR1 SGHNT and CDR2 YYREEE (reference sequence). Here the CDR3 reads CASSLAGGELFF. The CDR3 nucleotides read TGTGCCAGCAGCTTGGCTGGCGGGGAGCTGTTTTTT.

The count of this clone is one. The gene calls are TRBV7-9 and TRBJ2-1; 9 bases align to TRBD1. Trimming cost V 6 bases and J 9 bases; bases outside gene matches: 15. The V gene's germline CDR1 is SEHNR and CDR2 FQNEAQ (reference sequence). CDR3 length equals 16 residues. The CDR3 loop is CASSFPAGQGGGEQFF. CDR3 nucleotide sequence: TGTGCCAGCAGTTTTCCTGCGGGACAGGGTGGAGGTGAGCAGTTCTTC. Based on the CDR3 plus reference TRBV7-9 and TRBJ2-1, the full variable domain is DTGVSQNPRHKITKRGQNVTFRCDPISEHNRLYWYRQTLGQGPEFLTYFQNEAQLEKSRLLSDRFSAERPKGSFSTLEIQRTEQGDSAMYLCASSFPAGQGGGEQFFGPGTRLTVL.

This rearrangement joins TRBV28 to TRBJ2-7; D perhaps matches TRBD2 (5 bases). Trimming removed 4 bases at V and 9 bases at J, with 19 bases between. Germline CDR1 is MDHEN and CDR2 is SYDVKM. The CDR3 consists of 14 residues. The DNA for the CDR3 is TGTGCCAGCAGTTCCGCCACTAAGGACTTGGGGCAGTACTTC. Translation gives CASSSATKDLGQYF.

This rearrangement joins TRBV11-2 to TRBJ2-2; D gene ambiguous. The CDR3 loop spans 12 amino acids. CDR1 and CDR2 (germline): SGHAT, FQNNGV. Trimming shortened V by 2 bases and J by 7 bases, and 5 bases separated the two germline ends. The DNA for the CDR3 is TGTGCCAGCAGCTTAAGCTACGGGGAGCTGTTTTTT. It is translated as CASSLSYGELFF. Supplemented by reference TRBV11-2 and TRBJ2-2, the full variable domain reads EAGVAQSPRYKIIEKRQSVAFWCNPISGHATLYWYQQILGQGPKLLIQFQNNGVVDDSQLPKDRFSAERLKGVDSTLKIQPAKLEDSAVYLCASSLSYGELFFGEGSRLTVL.

The J gene is TRBJ2-7, the V gene TRBV30; TRBD1 agrees at 8 bases. The trim removed 2 bases at V and 5 bases at J, leaving 8 bases unmatched. Germline lookup yields CDR1 GTSNPN and CDR2 SVGIG (reference sequence). The CDR3 extends over 14 amino acids. The CDR3 loop is CAWSLGQGVNEQYF. The CDR3 DNA reads as TGTGCCTGGAGTCTCGGACAGGGCGTCAACGAGCAGTACTTC.

The V and J genes are TRBV5-1 and TRBJ2-6; D ambiguous. CDR3 length: 15 residues. Germline CDR1 reads SGHRS; CDR2 reads YFSETQ. The V end was cut by 2 bases, the J end by 2 bases, with 8 bases between. The CDR3 nucleotides are TGCGCCAGCAGCTTAAAAACGGCTGGGGCCAACGTCCTGACTTTC. This gives the protein CASSLKTAGANVLTF.

The V gene is TRBV5-1, the J gene TRBJ2-2; D call uncertain. V was trimmed by 0 bases and J by 3 bases, leaving 18 bases between them. The CDR3 length is 18 residues. Germline CDR1 and CDR2: SGHRS and YFSETQ. The CDR3 is CASSLEGVGKWDTGELFF. The DNA for the CDR3 is TGCGCCAGCAGCTTGGAGGGCGTCGGTAAGTGGGACACCGGGGAGCTGTTTTTT.

The chain recombines TRBV11-2 with TRBJ2-1, with 12 bases lining up with TRBD2. Germline V gene lookup returns CDR1 SGHAT and CDR2 FQNNGV. The ends lost 3 bases at V and 10 bases at J; junction bases unmatched: 7. This CDR3 has 15 residues. The CDR3 here is CASSFRLAGDHEQFF. The CDR3 DNA is TGTGCCAGCAGCTTTAGACTAGCGGGAGATCACGAGCAGTTCTTC.

This rearrangement joins TRBV5-1 to TRBJ1-1, with D tentatively TRBD1 (5 bases). V lost 1 base and J lost 1, with 8 bases in between. The CDR3 consists of 14 residues. Germline V gene lookup returns CDR1 SGHRS and CDR2 YFSETQ. The chain's CDR3 is CASSLPGTNTEAFF. In DNA form, the CDR3 reads TGCGCCAGCAGCTTGCCTGGGACGAACACTGAAGCTTTCTTT.